Listed here is a single T cell receptor beta chain. Its antigen is currently unknown. Alongside a J-beta primer mix, a sample-barcoded 5' primer served in a second PCR lasting about 6 to 11 cycles. TCRdb called the 5' RACE reads again in MiXCR, with one record for every CDR3 protein. The sample yields around 1,000,000 distinct CDR3 sequences, roughly two fifths seen once. This specimen comes from a study of blood T cells in healthy people across ages. General study results and limits: Percentage of naive T cells showed a strong correlation with TCR beta diversity. Per-million-T-cell TCR beta diversity fell roughly linearly with age. It was held that diversity estimates obtained from one million T cells represented underestimates.

The germline V gene encodes CDR1 SNHLY and CDR2 FYNNEI. The CDR3 sequence is 14 residues long. Losses at the gene ends were 6 bases for V and 4 bases for J; bases not matched to a gene: 4. Each donor had approximately 10 milliliters of peripheral blood drawn. J is TRBJ2-2 and V is TRBV2, with 8 nucleotides matching TRBD1. The sequence was obtained from a man between 18 and 29 years old in good health. The sample was blood. In DNA, the CDR3 is TGTGCCAGCAGAGACAGGGGTCTCACCGGGGAGCTGTTTTTT. Its protein product is CASRDRGLTGELFF.